The clone carrying this T cell receptor (beta chain) has at least ten counts. What it binds is not known. This sample is part of a study of CD8 T cells in ankylosing spondylitis. Study observations and caveats: About 8 highly homologous variants made up a TCR beta motif, and this motif appeared characteristic of ankylosing spondylitis blood. Peripheral blood held disease-linked clones only at relatively low frequency, and these were CD8+. According to the report, clones linked to the disease were significantly enriched in matched synovial fluid samples taken from ankylosing spondylitis patients. Reactive arthritis synovial fluid and blood previously showed some of these motif variants.

TCRdb reanalysed the 5' RACE reads using MiXCR and keeps one entry per CDR3 protein. Among tens of thousands of distinct CDR3 sequences listed, 6.5% to 9% were seen once. CDR1 is SGHRS, CDR2 YFSETQ, per germline. CDR3 size: 17 residues. Trimming removed 2 bases from V and 10 bases from J; junction bases left unmatched: 13. The V gene is TRBV5-1, the J gene TRBJ1-6, with 9 bases lining up with TRBD1. The TCR was taken from a female donor with ankylosing spondylitis or in good health (not recorded which). The sample comprised blood, either unsorted or a sorted T cell fraction (not recorded which). The CDR3 DNA reads as TGCGCCAGCAGCTTACTTAGTGCGGCGGGACAGGGATCACCCCTCCACTTT. Encoded protein: CASSLLSAAGQGSPLHF.